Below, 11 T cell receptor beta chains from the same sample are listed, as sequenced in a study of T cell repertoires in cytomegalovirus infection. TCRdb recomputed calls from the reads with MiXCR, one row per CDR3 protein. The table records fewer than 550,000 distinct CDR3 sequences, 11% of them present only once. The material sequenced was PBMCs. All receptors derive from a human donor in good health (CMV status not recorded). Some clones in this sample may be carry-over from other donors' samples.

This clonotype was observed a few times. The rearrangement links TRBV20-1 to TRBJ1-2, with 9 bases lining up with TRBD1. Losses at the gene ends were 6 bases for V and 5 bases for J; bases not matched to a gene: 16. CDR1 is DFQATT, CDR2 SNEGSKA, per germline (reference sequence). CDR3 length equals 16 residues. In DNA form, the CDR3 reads TGCAGTGCCAACCCCAACCCCGGGACAGGGAGATATGGCTACACCTTC. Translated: CSANPNPGTGRYGYTF.

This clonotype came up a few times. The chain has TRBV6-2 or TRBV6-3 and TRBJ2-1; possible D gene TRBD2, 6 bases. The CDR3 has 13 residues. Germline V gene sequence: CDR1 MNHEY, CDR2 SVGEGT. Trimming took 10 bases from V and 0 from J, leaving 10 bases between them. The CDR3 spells CAIRDSSYNEQFF. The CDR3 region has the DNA TGTGCCATCCGGGACTCCTCCTACAATGAGCAGTTCTTC.

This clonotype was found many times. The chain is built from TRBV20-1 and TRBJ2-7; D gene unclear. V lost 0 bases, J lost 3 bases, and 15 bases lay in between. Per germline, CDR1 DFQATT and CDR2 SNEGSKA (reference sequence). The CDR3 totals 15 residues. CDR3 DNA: TGCAGTGCTAGAGAGTGGAAAATGATCTTCTACGAGCAGTACTTC. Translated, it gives CSAREWKMIFYEQYF.

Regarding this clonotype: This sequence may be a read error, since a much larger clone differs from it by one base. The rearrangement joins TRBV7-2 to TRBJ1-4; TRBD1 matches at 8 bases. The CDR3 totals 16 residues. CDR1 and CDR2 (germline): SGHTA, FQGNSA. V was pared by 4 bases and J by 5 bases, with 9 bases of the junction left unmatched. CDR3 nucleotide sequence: TGTGCCAGCAGCTATGTGGGCCGACAGGGGAATGAAAAACTGTTTTTT. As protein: CASSYVGRQGNEKLFF.

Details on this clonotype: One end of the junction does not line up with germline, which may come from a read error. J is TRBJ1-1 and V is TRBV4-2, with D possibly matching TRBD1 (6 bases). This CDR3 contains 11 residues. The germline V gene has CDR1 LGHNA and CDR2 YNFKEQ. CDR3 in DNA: TGTGCCAGCAGCCAAGGTCGGGGGGGCCTATTT. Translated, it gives CASSQGRGGLF.

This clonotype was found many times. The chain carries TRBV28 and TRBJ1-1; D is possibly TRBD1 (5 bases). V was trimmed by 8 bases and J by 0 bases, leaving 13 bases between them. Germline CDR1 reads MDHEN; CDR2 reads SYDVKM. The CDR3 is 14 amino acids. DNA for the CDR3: TGTGCCAGCTCGACAGTCATACTGAACACTGAAGCTTTCTTT. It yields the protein CASSTVILNTEAFF.

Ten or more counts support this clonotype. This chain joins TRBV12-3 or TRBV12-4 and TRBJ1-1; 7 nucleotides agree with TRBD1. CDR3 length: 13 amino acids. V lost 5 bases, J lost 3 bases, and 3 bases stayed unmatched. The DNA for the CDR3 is TGTGCCAGCAGTCAGGGGGTCTACACTGAAGCTTTCTTT. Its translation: CASSQGVYTEAFF.

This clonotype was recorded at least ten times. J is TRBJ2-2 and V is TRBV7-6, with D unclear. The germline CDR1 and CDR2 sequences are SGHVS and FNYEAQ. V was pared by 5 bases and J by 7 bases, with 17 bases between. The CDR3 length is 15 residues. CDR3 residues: CASSPRPSWGGELFF. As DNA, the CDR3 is TGTGCCAGCAGCCCCCGGCCTTCCTGGGGCGGGGAGCTGTTTTTT.

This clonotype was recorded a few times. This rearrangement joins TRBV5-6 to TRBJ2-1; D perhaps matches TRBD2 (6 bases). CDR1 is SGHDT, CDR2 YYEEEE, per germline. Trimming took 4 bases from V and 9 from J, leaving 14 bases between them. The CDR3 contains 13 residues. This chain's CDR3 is CASSPSGPGEQFF. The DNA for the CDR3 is TGTGCCAGCAGCCCCAGCGGGCCGGGTGAGCAGTTCTTC.

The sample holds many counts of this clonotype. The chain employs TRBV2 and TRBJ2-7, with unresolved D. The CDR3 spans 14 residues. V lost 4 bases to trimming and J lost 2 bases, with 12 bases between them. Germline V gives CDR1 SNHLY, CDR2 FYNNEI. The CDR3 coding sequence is TGTGCCAGCAGTGTACGTCAGGTAACCTACGAGCAGTACTTC. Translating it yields CASSVRQVTYEQYF.

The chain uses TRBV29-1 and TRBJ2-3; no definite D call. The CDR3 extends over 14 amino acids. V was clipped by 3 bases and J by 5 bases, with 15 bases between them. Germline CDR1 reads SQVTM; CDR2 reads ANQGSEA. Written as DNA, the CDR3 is TGCAGCGTTGATAGCCAACGTATGGTAGATACGCAGTATTTT. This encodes CSVDSQRMVDTQYF.